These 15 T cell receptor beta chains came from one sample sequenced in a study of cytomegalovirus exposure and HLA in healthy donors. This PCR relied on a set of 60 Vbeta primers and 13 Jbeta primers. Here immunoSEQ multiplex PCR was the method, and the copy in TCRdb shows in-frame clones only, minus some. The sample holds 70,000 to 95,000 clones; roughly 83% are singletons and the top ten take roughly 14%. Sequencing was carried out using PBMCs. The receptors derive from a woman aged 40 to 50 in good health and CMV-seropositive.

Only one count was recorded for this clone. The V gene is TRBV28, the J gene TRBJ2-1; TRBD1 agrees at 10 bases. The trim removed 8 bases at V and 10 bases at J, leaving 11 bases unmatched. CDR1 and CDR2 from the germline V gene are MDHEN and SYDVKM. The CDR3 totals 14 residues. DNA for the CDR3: TGTGCCAGCGCCGTAAGGACAGGGGGACGAGAGCAGTTCTTC. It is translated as CASAVRTGGREQFF. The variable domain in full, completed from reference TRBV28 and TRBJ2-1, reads DVKVTQSSRYLVKRTGEKVFLECVQDMDHENMFWYRQDPGLGLRLIYFSYDVKMKEKGDIPEGYSVSREKKERFSLILESASTNQTSMYLCASAVRTGGREQFFGPGTRLTVL.

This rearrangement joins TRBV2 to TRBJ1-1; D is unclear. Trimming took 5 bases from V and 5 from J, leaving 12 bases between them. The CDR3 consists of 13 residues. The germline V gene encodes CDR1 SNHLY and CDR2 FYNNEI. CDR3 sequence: CASSSGERTEAFF. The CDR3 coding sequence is TGTGCCAGCAGTTCCGGGGAGAGAACTGAAGCTTTCTTT.

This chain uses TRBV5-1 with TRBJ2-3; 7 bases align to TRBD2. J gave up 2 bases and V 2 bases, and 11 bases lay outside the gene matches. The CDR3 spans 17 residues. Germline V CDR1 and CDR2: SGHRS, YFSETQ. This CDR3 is CASSFAGASGNTDTQYF. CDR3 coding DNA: TGCGCCAGCAGCTTTGCGGGTGCTAGCGGTAACACAGATACGCAGTATTTT.

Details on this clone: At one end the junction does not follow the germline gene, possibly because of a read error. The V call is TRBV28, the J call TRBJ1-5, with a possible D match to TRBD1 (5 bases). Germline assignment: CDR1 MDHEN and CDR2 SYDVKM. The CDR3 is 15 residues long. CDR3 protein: CASSSDSYSNQPRHF. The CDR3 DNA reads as TGTGCCAGCAGCTCAGACAGCTATAGCAATCAGCCCCGGCATTTT.

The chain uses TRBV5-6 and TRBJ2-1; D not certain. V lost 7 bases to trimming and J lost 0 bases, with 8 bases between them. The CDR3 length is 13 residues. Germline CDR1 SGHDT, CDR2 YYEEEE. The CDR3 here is CASCVSSYNEQFF. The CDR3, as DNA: TGTGCCAGCTGCGTGAGCTCCTACAATGAGCAGTTCTTC.

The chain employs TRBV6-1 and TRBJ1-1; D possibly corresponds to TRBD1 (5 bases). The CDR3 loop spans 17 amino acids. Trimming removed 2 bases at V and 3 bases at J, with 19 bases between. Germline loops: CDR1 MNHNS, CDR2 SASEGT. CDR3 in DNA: TGTGCCAGCAGTGAACTAGGGTGGGGGAGGGATGACACTGAAGCTTTCTTT. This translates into CASSELGWGRDDTEAFF.

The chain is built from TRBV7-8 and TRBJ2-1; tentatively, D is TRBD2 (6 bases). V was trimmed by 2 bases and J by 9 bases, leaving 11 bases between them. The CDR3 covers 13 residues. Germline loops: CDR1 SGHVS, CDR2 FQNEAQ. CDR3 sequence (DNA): TGTGCCAGCAGCTTATATGGGGGGACTGAGCAGTTCTTC. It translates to CASSLYGGTEQFF. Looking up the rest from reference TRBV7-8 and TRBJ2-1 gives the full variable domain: GAGVSQSPRYKVAKRGQDVALRCDPISGHVSLFWYQQALGQGPEFLTYFQNEAQLDKSGLPSDRFFAERPEGSVSTLKIQRTQQEDSAVYLCASSLYGGTEQFFGPGTRLTVL.

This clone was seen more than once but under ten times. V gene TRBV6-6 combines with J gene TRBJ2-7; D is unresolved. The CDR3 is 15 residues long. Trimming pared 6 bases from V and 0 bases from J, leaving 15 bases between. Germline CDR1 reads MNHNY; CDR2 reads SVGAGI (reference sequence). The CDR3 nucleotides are TGTGCCAGCAGCCCCTTGACTTCGAGCTCCTACGAGCAGTACTTC. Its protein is CASSPLTSSSYEQYF.

The chain's CDR3 is CASTGQGIYGYTF. DNA of the CDR3: TGTGCCAGCACCGGACAGGGGATCTATGGCTACACCTTC. The rearrangement joins TRBV25-1 to TRBJ1-2, with TRBD1 identical over 9 bases. The CDR3 spans 13 residues. Germline-derived CDR1 and CDR2 are MGHDK and SYGVNS. Trimming took 7 bases from V and 4 from J; bases not matched to a gene: 4.

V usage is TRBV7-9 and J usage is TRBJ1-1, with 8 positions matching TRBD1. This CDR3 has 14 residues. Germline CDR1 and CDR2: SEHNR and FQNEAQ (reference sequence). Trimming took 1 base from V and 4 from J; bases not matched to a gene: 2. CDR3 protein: CASSLVTGVTEAFF. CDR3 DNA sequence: TGTGCCAGCAGCTTAGTGACAGGGGTCACTGAAGCTTTCTTT.

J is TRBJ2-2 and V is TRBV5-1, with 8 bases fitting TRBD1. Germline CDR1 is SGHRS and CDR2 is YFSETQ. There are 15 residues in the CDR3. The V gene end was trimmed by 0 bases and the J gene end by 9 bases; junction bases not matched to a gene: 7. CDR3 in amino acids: CASSLGTGGIRELFF. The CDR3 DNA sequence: TGCGCCAGCAGCTTGGGCACAGGGGGAATAAGGGAGCTGTTTTTT. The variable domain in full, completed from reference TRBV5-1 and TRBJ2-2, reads KAGVTQTPRYLIKTRGQQVTLSCSPISGHRSVSWYQQTPGQGLQFLFEYFSETQRNKGNFPGRFSGRQFSNSRSEMNVSTLELGDSALYLCASSLGTGGIRELFFGEGSRLTVL.

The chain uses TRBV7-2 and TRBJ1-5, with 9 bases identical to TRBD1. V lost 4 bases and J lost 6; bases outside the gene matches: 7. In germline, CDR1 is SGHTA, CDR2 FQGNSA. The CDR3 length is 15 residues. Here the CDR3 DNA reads TGTGCCAGCAGCTATGACAGGGGGTTAAGTCAGCCCCAGCATTTT. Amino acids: CASSYDRGLSQPQHF.

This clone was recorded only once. CDR3 sequence (DNA): TGTGCCAGCAGCGGACCCCTACTAGCGGGGGGGCTGAACACCGGGGAGCTGTTTTTT. The encoded protein is CASSGPLLAGGLNTGELFF. The chain recombines TRBV2 with TRBJ2-2; 13 bases map to TRBD2. In germline, CDR1 is SNHLY, CDR2 FYNNEI. The CDR3 length is 19 residues. V gave up 6 bases and J gave up 1 base; unmatched junction bases: 11. The whole variable domain, filled in from reference TRBV2 and TRBJ2-2, reads EPEVTQTPSHQVTQMGQEVILRCVPISNHLYFYWYRQILGQKVEFLVSFYNNEISEKSEIFDDQFSVERPDGSNFTLKIRSTKLEDSAMYFCASSGPLLAGGLNTGELFFGEGSRLTVL.

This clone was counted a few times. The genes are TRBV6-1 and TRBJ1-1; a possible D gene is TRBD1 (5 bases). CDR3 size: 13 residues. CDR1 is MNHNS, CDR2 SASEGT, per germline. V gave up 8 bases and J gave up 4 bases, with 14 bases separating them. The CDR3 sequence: CASLGVRATEAFF. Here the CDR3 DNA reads TGTGCCAGCCTAGGGGTAAGAGCCACTGAAGCTTTCTTT.

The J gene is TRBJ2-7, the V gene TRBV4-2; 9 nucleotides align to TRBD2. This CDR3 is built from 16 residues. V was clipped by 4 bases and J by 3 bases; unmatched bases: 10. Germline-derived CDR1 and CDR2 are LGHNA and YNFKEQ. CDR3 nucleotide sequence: TGTGCCAGCAGCCCACGGGCCGGGACTAGCAACTACGAGCAGTACTTC. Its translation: CASSPRAGTSNYEQYF.